Described below is a single T cell receptor (beta chain) sequence and its context. Its antigen remains unknown. CD4+ T cells from unexposed donors were obtained before the COVID-19 pandemic (2011-2018). These data come from a study of CD4 T cells in relation to SARS-CoV-2 and coronaviruses. Uncultured naive and memory CD4+ T cells supplied DNA for deep TCR-beta sequencing. Measured with immunoSEQ multiplex PCR; TCRdb has only the in-frame clones, and not every one. There are tens of thousands of clones in the sample; 86% occur only once, and 1.1% to 1.5% lies in the top ten. Deletions cut 2 bases from V and 6 bases from J, with 9 bases between. This CDR3 is built from 13 residues. CDR1 SGHTA and CDR2 FQGNSA come from the germline V gene. General study results and limits: About 65% of donors had memory CD4+ clonotypes crossrecognizing SARS-CoV-2 and common cold coronavirus spike.

V and J are TRBV7-2 and TRBJ2-3; unclear D gene. Sequences were obtained from memory CD4+ T cells from PBMCs. This TCR derives from a human donor in good health. CDR3 sequence reads: CASSLLLVDTQYF. CDR3 DNA sequence: TGTGCCAGCAGCTTACTTCTCGTGGATACGCAGTATTTT.